A single sample is the source of the 22 T cell receptor beta chains below, sequenced in a study of cytomegalovirus exposure and HLA in healthy donors. With 60 Vbeta and 13 Jbeta primers, the PCR was carried out. Generated by immunoSEQ multiplex PCR, the TCRdb table keeps only in-frame clones and is missing some. Among 120,000 or so clones listed, more than 65% were seen once. The material sequenced was PBMCs. These receptors all come from a young man in good health and CMV-seropositive.

The rearrangement joins TRBV21-1 to TRBJ2-3; TRBD1 is taken as the D call from the table, unchecked against the DNA. TRBV21-1 is termed a pseudogene. This CDR3 comprises 16 residues. CDR3 sequence: CASSKERQGKGDTQYF. The CDR3 DNA follows: TGTGCCAGCAGCAAGGAGCGTCAGGGCAAGGGGGATACGCAGTATTTT.

This clone has just one count. The chain recombines TRBV7-2 with TRBJ2-5, with 12 bases that match TRBD2. Germline V CDR1 and CDR2: SGHTA, FQGNSA. The J segment lost 3 bases and the V segment lost 5 bases, leaving 4 bases of the junction unmatched. The CDR3 totals 15 residues. The CDR3 reads CASSIWTSGEETQYF. CDR3 sequence (DNA): TGTGCCAGCAGCATTTGGACTAGCGGGGAAGAGACCCAGTACTTC.

The rearrangement joins TRBV9 to TRBJ1-2; D is perhaps TRBD1 (5 bases). The germline V gene encodes CDR1 SGDLS and CDR2 YYNGEE. V was clipped by 3 bases and J by 4 bases, with 13 bases between them. The CDR3 totals 14 residues. The CDR3 bases are TGTGCCAGCAGCGAGACAGATCCGGTCTATGGCTACACCTTC. It specifies CASSETDPVYGYTF.

V is TRBV25-1 and J is TRBJ1-1; 12 nucleotides line up with TRBD1. Germline lookup yields CDR1 MGHDK and CDR2 SYGVNS. This CDR3 has 14 residues. Germline trimming cut 3 bases from V and 4 bases from J; bases unmatched to any gene: 0. CDR3 loop: CASSEGQGATEAFF. In DNA form, the CDR3 reads TGTGCCAGCAGTGAGGGACAGGGGGCCACTGAAGCTTTCTTT.

The chain uses TRBV18 and TRBJ2-3; possibly TRBD2 for D (7 bases). Germline V CDR1 and CDR2: KGHSH, LQKENI. This CDR3 is 15 amino acids long. V was shortened by 0 bases and J by 4 bases, with 11 bases between the two germline ends. CDR3: CASSPPRGGPDTQYF. CDR3 DNA: TGTGCCAGCTCACCACCGAGGGGGGGCCCAGATACGCAGTATTTT.

This clone was detected only a few times. This sequence joins TRBV5-4 and TRBJ1-1; D is uncertain. There are 14 residues in the CDR3. CDR1 is SGHNT and CDR2 is YYREEE in the germline V gene (reference sequence). Trimming took off 4 bases at V and 4 bases at J, with 14 bases between the two ends. In nucleotides, the CDR3 is TGTGCCAGCAGCGGGCAGGCCGCGGGCACTGAAGCTTTCTTT. It encodes CASSGQAAGTEAFF.

This clone has more than one count but fewer than ten. V gene TRBV7-9 combines with J gene TRBJ2-7; D remains ambiguous. V was pared by 2 bases and J by 2 bases, with 10 bases between. Germline CDR1 reads SEHNR; CDR2 reads FQNEAQ (reference sequence). The CDR3 length is 14 residues. The CDR3 sequence is CASSLIWPPYEQYF. For the CDR3, the DNA is TGTGCCAGCAGCTTAATCTGGCCCCCCTACGAGCAGTACTTC.

V gene TRBV7-9 combines with J gene TRBJ2-7, with 9 bases aligning to TRBD1. Germline V lookup: CDR1 SEHNR, CDR2 FQNEAQ (reference sequence). CDR3 length: 14 amino acids. Losses at the gene ends were 5 bases for V and 3 bases for J; bases not matched to a gene: 5. The CDR3, as DNA: TGTGCCAGCAGCCGCCGGGACAGGGACTACGAGCAGTACTTC. It codes for CASSRRDRDYEQYF.

This chain joins TRBV9 and TRBJ2-2; D is possibly TRBD1 (6 bases). V was cut by 4 bases and J by 7 bases, with 14 bases left in between. The CDR3 is made up of 14 amino acids. CDR1 SGDLS and CDR2 YYNGEE come from the germline V gene. The CDR3 region is CASSPLGGGGELFF. The CDR3, as DNA: TGTGCCAGCAGCCCCTTAGGGGGTGGCGGGGAGCTGTTTTTT.

This clone was found once. The chain carries TRBV19 and TRBJ1-1; 7 bases align to TRBD1. J gave up 5 bases and V 7 bases, and 10 bases lay outside the gene matches. This CDR3 is built from 14 residues. CDR1 and CDR2 from the germline V gene are LNHDA and SQIVND (reference sequence). The CDR3 is CASIDRDGGTEAFF. CDR3 coding DNA: TGTGCCAGTATTGACAGGGATGGTGGGACTGAAGCTTTCTTT.

This clone was counted a single time. The genes are TRBV19 and TRBJ2-4, with D possibly being TRBD1 (6 bases). This CDR3 is 14 amino acids long. Between the trimmed V and J ends, which lost 4 bases and 1 base, there was a span of 8 bases. Germline V gives CDR1 LNHDA, CDR2 SQIVND (reference sequence). Written as DNA, the CDR3 is TGTGCCAGTAGTACTCAGGGGGCCAAAAACATTCAGTACTTC. Protein product: CASSTQGAKNIQYF.

This clone showed up many times. The chain is built from TRBV11-3 and TRBJ1-6; possibly TRBD1 for D (5 bases). The CDR3 sequence is 13 residues long. Trimming stripped 7 bases from V and 9 bases from J, with 13 bases between. Germline CDR1 reads SGHNT; CDR2 reads YENEEA. CDR3 residues: CASTLQEGSPLHF. As DNA, the CDR3 is TGTGCCAGCACCCTACAGGAGGGTTCACCCCTCCACTTT.

This clone was seen a few times. The genes are TRBV18 and TRBJ2-7; 12 nucleotides align to TRBD2. There are 19 residues in the CDR3. Germline V gene sequence: CDR1 KGHSH, CDR2 LQKENI. After removal of 1 base from V and 5 bases from J, the junction contained 15 bases not matched to a gene. CDR3 in amino acids: CASSPQEVAGLAGTNEQYF. CDR3 nucleotides: TGTGCCAGCTCACCACAAGAGGTAGCAGGACTAGCGGGGACGAACGAGCAGTACTTC.

This chain uses TRBV7-3 with TRBJ2-7; D may be TRBD1 (6 bases). V gave up 5 bases and J gave up 6 bases, with 20 bases separating them. The CDR3 covers 15 residues. The germline V gene has CDR1 SGHTA and CDR2 FQGTGA. CDR3 protein: CASSHGATGVSEQYF. CDR3 coding DNA: TGTGCCAGCAGCCATGGCGCGACAGGAGTTTCCGAGCAGTACTTC. Based on the CDR3 plus reference TRBV7-3 and TRBJ2-7, the full variable domain is GAGVSQTPSNKVTEKGKYVELRCDPISGHTALYWYRQSLGQGPEFLIYFQGTGAADDSGLPNDRFFAVRPEGSVSTLKIQRTERGDSAVYLCASSHGATGVSEQYFGPGTRLTVT.

This sequence joins TRBV5-1 and TRBJ1-5; D may be TRBD1 (6 bases). The germline V and J ends were trimmed by 7 bases and 0 bases, with 17 bases remaining between them. In germline, CDR1 is SGHRS, CDR2 YFSETQ. This CDR3 spans 16 amino acids. In nucleotides, the CDR3 is TGCGCCAGCCGCCCAGCAGGGGTCGTTAGCAATCAGCCCCAGCATTTT. It encodes CASRPAGVVSNQPQHF.

V and J are TRBV6-1 and TRBJ2-3; TRBD2 matches 9 bases. In germline, CDR1 is MNHNS, CDR2 SASEGT. This CDR3 has 15 amino acids. V shed 3 bases and J 4 bases; nucleotides not matched to a gene: 5. For the CDR3, the DNA is TGTGCCAGCAGTGACGCGGGGGGGCGGGCAGATACGCAGTATTTT. Translation: CASSDAGGRADTQYF.

This chain connects TRBV14 to TRBJ2-1, with TRBD2 matching 13 bases. Germline V gene sequence: CDR1 SGHDN, CDR2 FVKESK. Unmatched junction bases numbered 12, after V lost 3 bases and J lost 4 bases. This CDR3 has 19 amino acids. Written as DNA, the CDR3 is TGTGCCAGCAGCCACGATCCGACTAGCGGGGGGCCGTTTTACAATGAGCAGTTCTTC. Encoded protein: CASSHDPTSGGPFYNEQFF.

The genes are TRBV7-9 and TRBJ2-3; TRBD1 matches 10 bases. CDR3 length: 16 amino acids. Trimming at V came to 5 bases and at J to 6 bases, leaving 11 bases not matched to a gene. Per germline, CDR1 SEHNR and CDR2 FQNEAQ (reference sequence). The CDR3 DNA reads TGTGCCAGCAGCCCGGGGACAGGGGAAAACAGGGATACGCAGTATTTT. It codes for CASSPGTGENRDTQYF.

This clone appeared a single time. The CDR3 spells CASSIGSGGDNEQFF. CDR3 DNA: TGTGCCAGTAGTATAGGGAGCGGGGGTGACAATGAGCAGTTCTTC. The chain is built from TRBV19 and TRBJ2-1; TRBD2 agrees at 8 bases. With 1 base clipped from V and 5 bases from J, the junction kept 4 bases outside the gene matches. Germline CDR1 and CDR2: LNHDA and SQIVND (reference sequence). This CDR3 contains 15 residues.

The chain couples TRBV15 to TRBJ1-2; possible D gene TRBD1, 5 bases. The CDR3 length is 16 residues. V was pared by 3 bases and J by 2 bases, with 16 bases between. The V gene's germline CDR1 is LNHNV and CDR2 YYDKDF (reference sequence). Here the CDR3 reads CATSSPKHRPNYGYTF. The CDR3 region has the DNA TGTGCCACCAGCAGCCCTAAGCACAGGCCCAACTATGGCTACACCTTC.

The rearrangement joins TRBV18 to TRBJ1-2; D possibly corresponds to TRBD1 (6 bases). Per the germline V gene, CDR1 is KGHSH and CDR2 is LQKENI. V was pared by 6 bases and J by 6 bases, with 17 bases between. CDR3 length: 14 residues. CDR3: CASSTTGRGHGYTF. In DNA form, the CDR3 reads TGTGCCAGCTCTACCACTGGCAGGGGACATGGCTACACCTTC.

This rearrangement joins TRBV6-1 to TRBJ1-1; D gene ambiguous. The V end lost 6 bases, the J end lost 8 bases, and 10 bases lay between the germline ends. The CDR3 runs to 11 residues. Germline V gene lookup returns CDR1 MNHNS and CDR2 SASEGT. Here the CDR3 DNA reads TGTGCCAGCAGACAAACCTTCGAAGCTTTCTTT. It yields the protein CASRQTFEAFF.